The present entry profiles one T cell receptor beta chain with its context. Its antigen is still unknown. Extractions gave at least 5 micrograms of total RNA per sample. The data stem from a study of blood T cells in healthy people across ages. CDR1 and CDR2 from the germline V gene are MNHEY and SVGAGI. The CDR3 totals 14 residues. V dropped 5 bases and J dropped 2 bases, with 12 bases sitting between them. It was with a sample-barcoded 5' primer and a J-beta primer mix that a second PCR of about 6 to 11 cycles was run. CDR3-containing paired-end reads numbering at least 2.5 million came from each sample. TCRdb reanalysed the 5' RACE reads using MiXCR and keeps one entry per CDR3 protein. The sample consists of about 640,000 distinct CDR3 sequences, around 54% of them appearing once. Study observations and caveats: Observed TCR beta diversity per million T cells went down as age went up. This fall followed a roughly linear course with age. CMV infection status of these donors was not known.

V usage is TRBV6-5 and J usage is TRBJ1-2; perhaps TRBD1 as D (5 bases). The sequencing input was blood. The clonotype was recovered from a man in his sixties in good health. The CDR3 DNA reads TGTGCCAGCAGTGACGGGACGGGAAACTATGGCTACACCTTC. The encoded protein is CASSDGTGNYGYTF.